This T cell receptor beta chain was sequenced during a study of shared clonotypes between healthy human individuals. Study summary: Each donor's CD4 naive and CD4 memory cells filled three plates apiece, CD8 naive two, and CD8 memory one.

A word on this clone: Antigen unknown.

In the original processing: Filtering differed because ImmunoSEQ produced junction-only sequences that carried no quality scores. Libraries were prepared by immunoSEQ multiplex PCR; TCRdb keeps only in-frame clonotypes and omits some of them. V and J calls and clone size are as listed in that table; D and trimming were resolved from the DNA. The sample has about 2 million clones, about 95% seen once. The germline gives CDR1 MNHEY, CDR2 SVGAGI. The ends were cut back, 0 bases at V and 4 bases at J, with 9 bases in the middle. The CDR3 contains 14 residues. Overall study findings and caveats: Deeper or shallower sequencing was expected to change how clonotypes are shared among donors. Clonotypes that were shared across four donors made up around 5.5% of naive CD4 clonotypes.

CD45RO negativity and positive selection for CCR7 defined naive CD8 cells, a population that excluded terminally differentiated effector memory CD45RA+ cells. What was sequenced was naive CD8+ T cells sorted from blood. The chain recombines TRBV6-5 with TRBJ1-1; no firm D call. The sequence derives from a man in his late teens or twenties in good health. The CDR3: CASSYSQAGTEAFF. CDR3 bases: TGTGCCAGCAGTTACTCGCAGGCCGGCACTGAAGCTTTCTTT.